This is a list of T cell receptor beta chains from one sample in a study of control samples from healthy donors and cancer patients. This table comes from immunoSEQ multiplex PCR, and its TCRdb copy is limited to in-frame clones, with some not included. The sample holds some 49,000 clones; over 85% are singletons and the top ten take 0.65% to 0.95%. The material sequenced was PBMCs. The receptor source for this set is a man aged 25-40 years with colorectal cancer. Both conserved end residues are part of each CDR3. A D gene is named only where the DNA matches it firmly. Only some rows state a clone size, as once, few, many or a class for expanded clones.

.	16	.	TRBV6-6	TRBJ1-6	CASSYSCEGETSPLHF	TGTGCCAGCAGTTACTCTTGTGAAGGGGAGACCTCACCCCTCCACTTT
once	16	.	TRBV7-2	TRBJ1-1	CASSLRGARGNTEAFF	TGTGCCAGCAGCCTCAGGGGCGCAAGGGGGAACACTGAAGCTTTCTTT
.	15	.	TRBV27	TRBJ1-1	CASSLSVAGAREAFF	TGTGCCAGCAGTTTATCGGTGGCAGGGGCTCGTGAAGCTTTCTTT
.	17	.	TRBV4-1	TRBJ2-1	CASSLRTPRSGYNEQFF	TGCGCCAGCAGCCTGAGGACGCCCAGGAGTGGCTACAATGAGCAGTTCTTC
.	15	.	TRBV6-5	TRBJ2-6	CASSSAVSGANVLTF	TGTGCCAGCAGTTCCGCCGTCTCTGGGGCCAACGTCCTGACTTTC
.	11	.	TRBV7-9	TRBJ2-3	CASSLPDTQYF	TGTGCCAGCAGCTTACCAGATACGCAGTATTTT
once	15	.	TRBV5-1	TRBJ1-3	CASSLMGGPGNTIYF	TGCGCCAGCAGCTTAATGGGGGGCCCTGGAAACACCATATATTTT
.	16	.	TRBV7-2	TRBJ1-6	CASSLTPGPYNSPLHF	TGTGCCAGCAGCCTTACCCCCGGACCCTATAATTCACCCCTCCACTTT
.	15	.	TRBV7-2	TRBJ1-1	CASSRRGTTDKVGFF	TGTGCCAGCAGCAGACGAGGAACCACAGACAAAGTAGGTTTCTTT
.	14	TRBD1	TRBV4-3	TRBJ1-3	CASSPQGVGNTIYF	TGCGCCAGCAGCCCCCAGGGGGTAGGAAACACCATATATTTT
.	15	TRBD2	TRBV5-4	TRBJ2-3	CASSSALAVQRTQYF	TGTGCCAGCAGCTCCGCCCTAGCGGTCCAGCGTACGCAGTATTTT
.	16	TRBD1	TRBV5-1	TRBJ1-1	CASSLDLTGEATEAFF	TGCGCCAGCAGCTTAGACTTGACAGGGGAGGCCACTGAAGCTTTCTTT
.	16	.	TRBV18	TRBJ1-5	CASSSTRGVSNQPQHF	TGTGCCAGCTCCTCCACCCGTGGGGTGAGCAATCAGCCCCAGCATTTT
.	17	TRBD2	TRBV12-5	TRBJ2-1	CASGFVGFGGENNEQFF	TGTGCTAGTGGTTTTGTAGGATTTGGGGGGGAAAACAATGAGCAGTTCTTC
.	15	TRBD2	TRBV19	TRBJ2-2	CASSSQGGGTGELFF	TGTGCCAGTAGTAGCCAGGGCGGGGGCACCGGGGAGCTGTTTTTT
once	15	TRBD1	TRBV29-1	TRBJ1-2	CSVEAWTGEIYGYTF	TGCAGCGTTGAAGCGTGGACAGGAGAGATCTATGGCTACACCTTC
.	13	.	TRBV7-8	TRBJ1-4	CASSRGVNEKLFF	TGTGCCAGCAGCCGGGGGGTAAATGAAAAACTGTTTTTT
.	12	.	TRBV29-1	TRBJ1-2	CSGGEGSYGYTF	TGCAGCGGGGGGGAGGGCTCGTATGGCTACACCTTC
once	14	.	TRBV5-1	TRBJ1-2	CASSLGGDSYGYTF	TGCGCCAGCAGCTTGGGAGGGGACTCCTATGGCTACACCTTC
.	14	TRBD1	TRBV6-2/TRBV6-3	TRBJ1-2	CASRLTGGAYGYTF	TGTGCCAGCCGCCTAACAGGGGGTGCCTATGGCTACACCTTC
once	13	.	TRBV12-3/TRBV12-4	TRBJ1-1	CASTPTGNTEAFF	TGTGCCAGCACACCGACGGGGAACACTGAAGCTTTCTTT
.	13	.	TRBV12-3/TRBV12-4	TRBJ2-1	CASSRTDYNEQFF	TGTGCCAGCAGTCGGACAGATTACAATGAGCAGTTCTTC
.	12	.	TRBV13	TRBJ2-7	CASSLDPYEQYF	TGTGCCAGCAGCTTAGATCCCTACGAGCAGTACTTC
once	15	TRBD2	TRBV11-2	TRBJ2-3	CASRSDWGGTDTQYF	TGTGCCAGCAGATCGGACTGGGGGGGGACAGATACGCAGTATTTT
.	14	.	TRBV15	TRBJ1-1	CATSRDYANTEAFF	TGTGCCACCAGCAGAGATTATGCGAACACTGAAGCTTTCTTT
medium-sized	15	.	TRBV6-2/TRBV6-3	TRBJ2-1	CASSYSSGFLNEQFF	TGTGCCAGCAGTTACTCTTCTGGTTTTCTCAATGAGCAGTTCTTC
.	17	TRBD1	TRBV11-2	TRBJ1-2	CASSRSGTGFLDYGYTF	TGTGCCAGCAGTCGCTCCGGGACAGGGTTTTTGGACTATGGCTACACCTTC
.	16	TRBD2	TRBV19	TRBJ2-3	CASSMGLAGSTDTQYF	TGTGCCAGTAGTATGGGACTAGCGGGGAGCACAGATACGCAGTATTTT
.	14	.	TRBV7-2	TRBJ1-2	CASRSGREYYGYTF	TGTGCCAGCAGGTCAGGGAGAGAATACTATGGCTACACCTTC
.	16	.	TRBV18	TRBJ1-4	CASSPSFGATNEKLFF	TGTGCCAGCTCACCTTCCTTTGGGGCAACTAATGAAAAACTGTTTTTT
.	15	.	TRBV5-1	TRBJ2-5	CASSFINGPGDTQYF	TGCGCCAGCAGCTTCATCAACGGGCCCGGAGATACCCAGTACTTC
.	16	.	TRBV10-1	TRBJ2-3	CASSESGLQYTDTQYF	TGCGCCAGCAGTGAGTCGGGACTTCAGTACACAGATACGCAGTATTTT